The 20 T cell receptor beta chains listed next were all sequenced from one sample in a study of T cell responses to AZD1222 COVID-19 vaccine. The protocol was immunoSEQ multiplex PCR, while the TCRdb copy is restricted to in-frame clones and leaves out a portion. The repertoire has 190,000 or so clones, about 89% of them found once; the top ten carry around 3.6%. Here the sequenced sample was peripheral blood, taken 28 days after the second AZD1222 dose. These receptor sequences come from an adult who received the AZD1222 COVID-19 vaccine.

The gene calls are TRBV5-1 and TRBJ1-4; D is undetermined. Trimming removed 0 bases at V and 8 bases at J, with 5 bases between. The CDR3 consists of 12 residues. From germline, CDR1 is SGHRS and CDR2 YFSETQ. The CDR3 DNA is TGCGCCAGCAGCTTGGTTGGCGAAAAACTGTTTTTT. Translated, it gives CASSLVGEKLFF.

The V and J genes are TRBV7-3 and TRBJ2-3; D possibly uses TRBD1 or TRBD2 (5 bases each). The V end lost 5 bases, the J end lost 1 base, and 13 bases lay between the germline ends. The germline V gene encodes CDR1 SGHTA and CDR2 FQGTGA. CDR3 size: 15 residues. In nucleotides, the CDR3 is TGTGCCAGCAGCCACCACCGGGACGGCACAGATACGCAGTATTTT. Protein product: CASSHHRDGTDTQYF.

The J gene is TRBJ1-4, the V gene TRBV5-4; D might be TRBD1 (6 bases). The CDR3 has 16 residues. Germline V gives CDR1 SGHNT, CDR2 YYREEE (reference sequence). Trimming took 4 bases from V and 3 from J, leaving 16 bases between them. The CDR3 sequence: CASSVAAQGPNEKLFF. The CDR3 nucleotides read TGTGCCAGCAGCGTGGCGGCGCAGGGGCCTAATGAAAAACTGTTTTTT.

J is TRBJ1-5 and V is TRBV2; TRBD1 matches 8 bases. The CDR3 consists of 14 residues. V shed 7 bases and J 2 bases; nucleotides not matched to a gene: 4. The germline V gene has CDR1 SNHLY and CDR2 FYNNEI. The CDR3 bases are TGTGCCAGCAATGGACAGGGTGGCAATCAGCCCCAGCATTTT. It translates to CASNGQGGNQPQHF.

V gene TRBV2 combines with J gene TRBJ2-2; D gene uncertain. Germline V gene lookup returns CDR1 SNHLY and CDR2 FYNNEI. The CDR3 covers 16 residues. Trimming shortened V by 3 bases and J by 1 base, and 12 bases separated the two germline ends. CDR3 residues: CASSDAATGNTGELFF. CDR3 in DNA: TGTGCCAGCAGTGACGCCGCAACCGGGAACACCGGGGAGCTGTTTTTT. Drawing the rest from reference TRBV2 and TRBJ2-2, the complete variable domain is EPEVTQTPSHQVTQMGQEVILRCVPISNHLYFYWYRQILGQKVEFLVSFYNNEISEKSEIFDDQFSVERPDGSNFTLKIRSTKLEDSAMYFCASSDAATGNTGELFFGEGSRLTVL.

V gene TRBV28 combines with J gene TRBJ1-4; D is perhaps TRBD1 (6 bases). The germline V gene encodes CDR1 MDHEN and CDR2 SYDVKM. CDR3 size: 14 residues. V dropped 5 bases and J dropped 4 bases, with 11 bases sitting between them. The chain's CDR3 is CASSKGGLNEKLFF. CDR3 DNA sequence: TGTGCCAGCAGTAAGGGGGGTCTTAATGAAAAACTGTTTTTT.

This clone came up once. This chain joins TRBV6-5 and TRBJ2-2; D gene uncertain. The germline V gene has CDR1 MNHEY and CDR2 SVGAGI. The CDR3 has 15 residues. Trimming removed 2 bases from V and 4 bases from J, with 11 bases in between. CDR3 DNA: TGTGCCAGCAGTTACCATAATTTTGGCACCGGGGAGCTGTTTTTT. Amino acids: CASSYHNFGTGELFF.

The chain recombines TRBV11-2 with TRBJ2-1, with TRBD2 as a possible D gene (6 bases). The V end lost 0 bases, the J end lost 15 bases, and 15 bases lay between the germline ends. The CDR3 sequence is 13 residues long. Germline CDR1 and CDR2: SGHAT and FQNNGV. In DNA, the CDR3 is TGTGCCAGCAGCTTAGATCGAGGCGGGACCTTGTTCTTC. Encoded protein: CASSLDRGGTLFF.

The chain employs TRBV5-1 and TRBJ1-2, with D possibly being TRBD1 (5 bases). CDR1 and CDR2 from the germline V gene are SGHRS and YFSETQ. The ends were cut back, 2 bases at V and 7 bases at J, with 18 bases in the middle. This CDR3 contains 15 residues. This chain's CDR3 is CASSFTGTGAGGYTF. The CDR3, as DNA: TGCGCCAGCAGCTTTACCGGGACGGGAGCAGGTGGCTACACCTTC.

This rearrangement joins TRBV19 to TRBJ2-2; 14 bases are a match to TRBD2. V lost 6 bases to trimming and J lost 5 bases; unmatched junction nucleotides: 5. Germline V CDR1 and CDR2: LNHDA, SQIVND (reference sequence). The CDR3 runs 16 residues. The CDR3 coding sequence is TGTGCCAGTAGGACTAGCGGGAGGGCCGCGACCGGGGAGCTGTTTTTT. This gives the protein CASRTSGRAATGELFF.

The chain has TRBV4-1 and TRBJ2-1; D is unresolved. Germline values: CDR1 MGHRA, CDR2 YSYEKL. Deletions cut 1 base from V and 4 bases from J, with 14 bases between. The CDR3 sequence is 16 residues long. DNA of the CDR3: TGCGCCAGCAGCCAAGCCCTCTTAGGGTTTTACAATGAGCAGTTCTTC. Its protein product is CASSQALLGFYNEQFF.

The chain has TRBV9 and TRBJ2-2; no firm D call. The CDR3 extends over 13 amino acids. Germline V gives CDR1 SGDLS, CDR2 YYNGEE. Trimming took 0 bases from V and 5 from J, leaving 5 bases between them. The CDR3 loop is CASSVVSTGELFF. For the CDR3, the DNA is TGTGCCAGCAGCGTAGTTAGTACCGGGGAGCTGTTTTTT.

The chain employs TRBV6-5 and TRBJ2-1; D is perhaps TRBD1 (6 bases). The germline V gene encodes CDR1 MNHEY and CDR2 SVGAGI. This CDR3 is 14 amino acids long. Trimming left V 6 bases short and J 6 bases short, with 15 bases between. Written as DNA, the CDR3 is TGTGCCAGCAGATTAACGGACAGTCTCAATGAGCAGTTCTTC. Protein: CASRLTDSLNEQFF.

This chain uses TRBV7-2 with TRBJ2-7; 7 nucleotides align to TRBD2. CDR3 length: 11 residues. The germline gives CDR1 SGHTA, CDR2 FQGNSA. V lost 5 bases, J lost 7 bases, and 2 bases stayed unmatched. The CDR3 here is CASSQAGEQYF. The CDR3 DNA reads TGTGCCAGCAGCCAAGCGGGAGAGCAGTACTTC.

V is TRBV11-2 and J is TRBJ1-2, with D hard to call. The CDR3 totals 14 residues. V dropped 2 bases and J dropped 1 base, with 8 bases sitting between them. Per germline, CDR1 SGHAT and CDR2 FQNNGV. Here the CDR3 DNA reads TGTGCCAGCAGCTTACTACAGAGTAACTATGGCTACACCTTC. It encodes CASSLLQSNYGYTF.

The genes are TRBV30 and TRBJ1-5, with 7 bases identical to TRBD1. Germline lookup yields CDR1 GTSNPN and CDR2 SVGIG (reference sequence). The CDR3 runs 16 residues. Unmatched junction bases numbered 10, after V lost 4 bases and J lost 1 base. In nucleotides, the CDR3 is TGTGCCTGGAAGCCAGGGGGATCCATCAGCAATCAGCCCCAGCATTTT. The encoded protein is CAWKPGGSISNQPQHF.

This clone was counted only a few times. The V call is TRBV3-1 (or the pseudogene TRBV3-2), the J call TRBJ1-6; TRBD1 aligns across 9 bases. Germline values: CDR1 LGHDT, CDR2 YNNKEL (reference sequence). The CDR3 contains 17 residues. V was pared by 3 bases and J by 6 bases, with 9 bases of the junction left unmatched. CDR3 region: CASSHDHGTGSNSPLHF. In nucleotides, the CDR3 is TGTGCCAGCAGCCATGATCACGGGACAGGGAGTAATTCACCCCTCCACTTT.

J is TRBJ2-2 and V is TRBV6-2 or TRBV6-3, with D possibly matching TRBD2 (6 bases). Germline V gene sequence: CDR1 MNHEY, CDR2 SVGEGT. CDR3 length equals 13 residues. The V end lost 5 bases, the J end lost 5 bases, and 9 bases lay between the germline ends. The CDR3 nucleotides are TGTGCCAGCAGTAAGGGGAGGACCGGGGAGCTGTTTTTT. This encodes CASSKGRTGELFF.

The CDR3 DNA follows: TGTGCCAGCAGCTTGCCCGGAACGAACACCGGGGAGCTGTTTTTT. It specifies CASSLPGTNTGELFF. The rearrangement uses TRBV7-6 and TRBJ2-2; D remains ambiguous. Germline V gives CDR1 SGHVS, CDR2 FNYEAQ. Trimming removed 3 bases at V and 0 bases at J, with 8 bases between. This CDR3 region has 15 residues.

This clone appeared once. The chain has TRBV4-1 and TRBJ2-2; no clear D gene. There are 16 residues in the CDR3. Germline assignment: CDR1 MGHRA and CDR2 YSYEKL. Between the trimmed V and J ends, which lost 0 bases and 0 bases, there was a span of 8 bases. CDR3: CASSQDPGANTGELFF. Written as DNA, the CDR3 is TGCGCCAGCAGCCAAGATCCCGGTGCGAACACCGGGGAGCTGTTTTTT.